Ten or more counts support the clone carrying this TCR beta chain. Using a J-beta primer mix together with a sample-barcoded 5' primer, a second PCR was run for about 7 to 12 cycles. Per-sample output comprised a minimum of 3 million paired-end reads containing CDR3. MiXCR, run by TCRdb on the 5' RACE reads, gives a single entry per CDR3 protein. The table includes approximately 680,000 distinct CDR3 sequences, 32% detected once. The data stem from a study of blood T cells in healthy people across ages. V trimming: 2 bases; J trimming: 3 bases; junction bases outside the gene matches: 4. Germline V lookup: CDR1 MNHEY, CDR2 SVGAGI. CDR3 length: 14 residues.

This TCR was recovered from a woman older than 75 in good health. The chain uses TRBV6-5 and TRBJ2-7, with 7 bases matching TRBD1. The specimen sequenced was blood. In DNA, the CDR3 is TGTGCCAGCAGTTACAGGGACAGTCTCTACGAGCAGTACTTC. Its protein product is CASSYRDSLYEQYF.